Following are 20 T cell receptor beta chains from one sample sequenced in a study of blood T cells in healthy people across ages. Through a sample-barcoded 5' primer and a J-beta primer mix, a second PCR was run for roughly 7 to 12 cycles. TCRdb re-derived calls from the 5' RACE reads in MiXCR, one entry per CDR3 protein. The data contain 1.5 million to 2 million distinct CDR3 sequences, approximately 50% of them seen just once; the ten biggest clones take up less than 2.5%. The sequenced material came from blood. All receptors come from a woman aged 35 to 49 in good health.

This clonotype appeared once. This chain uses TRBV9 with TRBJ1-2; D remains ambiguous. CDR3 length equals 14 residues. Trimming shortened V by 3 bases and J by 8 bases, and 17 bases separated the two germline ends. The germline CDR1 and CDR2 sequences are SGDLS and YYNGEE. The CDR3: CASSALDRRSGYTF. CDR3 sequence (DNA): TGTGCCAGCAGCGCCCTGGATAGGAGGTCGGGCTACACCTTC.

This chain links TRBV7-3 with TRBJ2-3; TRBD2 agrees at 12 bases. The CDR3 loop spans 18 amino acids. Trimming at V came to 3 bases and at J to 6 bases, leaving 13 bases not matched to a gene. Germline V lookup: CDR1 SGHTA, CDR2 FQGTGA. For the CDR3, the DNA is TGTGCCAGCAGCTTTCATCCAAGGACTAGCGGGGCGGGGGATACGCAGTATTTT. Its translation: CASSFHPRTSGAGDTQYF.

Remarks on this clonotype: One junction end does not reproduce the germline sequence, and a read error may be involved. This chain joins TRBV29-1 and TRBJ2-1, with D possibly being TRBD2 (5 bases). The CDR3 length is 14 residues. Germline V gene lookup returns CDR1 SQVTM and CDR2 ANQGSEA. The CDR3 DNA reads TGCAGCGTTGACCTAGCAAAGGCCCACAATGGGCAGTTCTTC. This gives the protein CSVDLAKAHNGQFF.

The chain has TRBV7-2 and TRBJ2-3, with D perhaps assigned TRBD1 or TRBD2 (5 bases each). The germline V gene has CDR1 SGHTA and CDR2 FQGNSA. Trimming removed 0 bases at V and 4 bases at J, with 14 bases between. This CDR3 has 16 residues. The DNA of the CDR3 is TGTGCCAGCAGCTTAGCTAGAGGGGCGGGCCCAGATACGCAGTATTTT. It is translated as CASSLARGAGPDTQYF.

The table lists this clonotype with a few counts. The chain combines TRBV27 with TRBJ2-7, with D tentatively TRBD1 (6 bases). The CDR3 totals 14 residues. Per the germline V gene, CDR1 is MNHEY and CDR2 is SMNVEV (reference sequence). Trimming removed 5 bases at V and 0 bases at J, with 11 bases between. In DNA, the CDR3 is TGTGCCAGCAGTCCCAACAGGGTCTCCTACGAGCAGTACTTC. It encodes CASSPNRVSYEQYF.

In its sample, this clonotype was seen a few times. J is TRBJ2-5 and V is TRBV7-2; tentative D call: TRBD1 (5 bases). V lost 1 base and J 2 bases, leaving 14 bases between the germline ends. The CDR3 loop spans 16 amino acids. The germline V gene has CDR1 SGHTA and CDR2 FQGNSA. The CDR3: CASSLVLGVQQETQYF. CDR3 nucleotide sequence: TGTGCCAGCAGCTTAGTTTTAGGGGTACAACAAGAGACCCAGTACTTC.

The rearrangement links TRBV5-1 to TRBJ2-1, with unresolved D. CDR1 and CDR2 from the germline V gene are SGHRS and YFSETQ. This CDR3 is built from 13 residues. The V end lost 7 bases, the J end lost 4 bases, and 12 bases lay between the germline ends. The CDR3 protein is CASQSTEYNEQFF. The CDR3 bases are TGCGCCAGCCAGAGTACTGAGTACAATGAGCAGTTCTTC. Full variable domain (rest looked up from reference TRBV5-1 and TRBJ2-1): KAGVTQTPRYLIKTRGQQVTLSCSPISGHRSVSWYQQTPGQGLQFLFEYFSETQRNKGNFPGRFSGRQFSNSRSEMNVSTLELGDSALYLCASQSTEYNEQFFGPGTRLTVL.

This rearrangement joins TRBV5-5 to TRBJ2-5; TRBD1 might be the D (6 bases). The J call could be wrong; TRBJ2-7 is a better fit for the DNA end. CDR1 is SGHKS and CDR2 is YYEKEE in the germline V gene (reference sequence). This CDR3 contains 17 residues. CDR3 sequence reads: CASSLLVGTHGEYEQYF. CDR3 DNA sequence: TGTGCCAGCAGCTTGTTAGTTGGGACACATGGGGAATACGAGCAGTACTTC.

The rearrangement links TRBV9 to TRBJ2-1, with 8 bases that match TRBD2. The CDR3 is 14 amino acids. V was clipped by 3 bases and J by 7 bases; unmatched bases: 6. In germline, CDR1 is SGDLS, CDR2 YYNGEE. Here the CDR3 DNA reads TGTGCCAGCAGCGGTAGCGGGGTTGGGAATGAGCAGTTCTTC. Protein sequence: CASSGSGVGNEQFF.

The rearrangement links TRBV4-3 to TRBJ2-2; TRBD1 is a possible D gene (5 bases). CDR1 and CDR2 from the germline V gene are LGHNA and YSLEER. V gave up 4 bases and J gave up 2 bases, with 14 bases separating them. The CDR3 extends over 16 amino acids. The CDR3 coding sequence is TGCGCCAGCAGCCCCGGGTTACAGGTTAACACCGGGGAGCTGTTTTTT. The encoded protein is CASSPGLQVNTGELFF.

This clonotype was detected only once. The rearrangement links TRBV9 to TRBJ2-5; D is ambiguous. The CDR3 runs 15 residues. Germline V CDR1 and CDR2: SGDLS, YYNGEE. The V gene lost 0 bases and the J gene lost 1 base, with 10 bases spanning the gap. The CDR3 bases are TGTGCCAGCAGCGTAGTGCCGGAGATCCAAGAGACCCAGTACTTC. The encoded protein is CASSVVPEIQETQYF.

This sequence joins TRBV3-1 and TRBJ2-1; D perhaps matches TRBD2 (6 bases). Trimming removed 1 base from V and 5 bases from J, with 12 bases in between. Germline CDR1 and CDR2: LGHDT and YNNKEL (reference sequence). CDR3 length equals 15 residues. CDR3 protein: CASSQGFGGNNEQFF. As DNA, the CDR3 is TGTGCCAGCAGCCAAGGCTTCGGGGGTAACAATGAGCAGTTCTTC.

DNA for the CDR3: TGTGCCAGCAGTGACTTACTAGCGGAAAACAATGAGCAGTACTTC. It yields the protein CASSDLLAENNEQYF. The rearrangement links TRBV2 to TRBJ2-1, with 8 bases identical to TRBD2. The better agreement between TRBJ2-7 and the DNA end casts doubt on the J call. CDR3 length: 15 residues. The V gene's germline CDR1 is SNHLY and CDR2 FYNNEI.

The chain combines TRBV7-2 with TRBJ1-1; the D gene is possibly TRBD1 (6 bases). Germline V gene sequence: CDR1 SGHTA, CDR2 FQGNSA. The CDR3 is made up of 15 amino acids. V lost 0 bases and J 8 bases, leaving 16 bases between the germline ends. The CDR3 loop is CASSLAWTVLGEAFF. The CDR3 DNA reads as TGTGCCAGCAGCTTAGCGTGGACAGTCCTCGGGGAAGCTTTCTTT. The variable domain in full, with the rest retrieved from reference TRBV7-2 and TRBJ1-1, is GAGVSQSPSNKVTEKGKDVELRCDPISGHTALYWYRQSLGQGLEFLIYFQGNSAPDKSGLPSDRFSAERTGGSVSTLTIQRTQQEDSAVYLCASSLAWTVLGEAFFGQGTRLTVV.

V and J are TRBV6-4 and TRBJ2-1; D not certain. Trimming pared 0 bases from V and 5 bases from J, leaving 5 bases between. The CDR3 is 13 residues long. Germline CDR1 reads MRHNA; CDR2 reads SNTAGT. The chain's CDR3 is CASSDSGNNEQFF. Written as DNA, the CDR3 is TGTGCCAGCAGTGACTCTGGAAACAATGAGCAGTTCTTC.

The chain is built from TRBV5-6 and TRBJ2-5, with a weak D call TRBD2 (6 bases). CDR3 length: 13 amino acids. Per germline, CDR1 SGHDT and CDR2 YYEEEE. V was pared by 0 bases and J by 11 bases, with 14 bases between. The CDR3: CASSLEFAEGQYF. CDR3 bases: TGTGCCAGCAGCTTGGAGTTTGCGGAGGGGCAGTACTTC.

The gene calls are TRBV6-6 and TRBJ2-3; a weak D match, TRBD1 (6 bases). From germline, CDR1 is MNHNY and CDR2 SVGAGI (reference sequence). V lost 8 bases and J 5 bases, leaving 20 bases between the germline ends. This CDR3 has 15 amino acids. The CDR3 loop is CASDQGPLLLDTQYF. The CDR3 DNA follows: TGTGCCAGCGACCAGGGGCCCTTGCTTCTAGATACGCAGTATTTT.

The rearrangement joins TRBV5-1 to TRBJ1-1, with 10 bases identical to TRBD1. With 2 bases clipped from V and 3 bases from J, the junction kept 7 bases outside the gene matches. The CDR3 length is 16 residues. Germline CDR1 reads SGHRS; CDR2 reads YFSETQ. CDR3 nucleotides: TGCGCCAGCAGCTTCGGACAGGGGGGCAGGGACACTGAAGCTTTCTTT. Protein sequence: CASSFGQGGRDTEAFF.

The chain links TRBV6-2 or TRBV6-3 to TRBJ1-1; D gene unclear. Trimming pared 6 bases from V and 7 bases from J, leaving 18 bases between. The germline V gene has CDR1 MNHEY and CDR2 SVGEGT. The length of the CDR3 is 14 residues. CDR3 protein: CASRVINTNREAFF. The CDR3, as DNA: TGTGCCAGCAGGGTCATTAATACTAACCGTGAAGCTTTCTTT.

Ten or more counts support this clonotype. The chain combines TRBV29-1 with TRBJ2-5; 7 bases map to TRBD2. Losses at the gene ends were 7 bases for V and 5 bases for J; bases not matched to a gene: 13. The CDR3 extends over 14 amino acids. CDR1 and CDR2 from the germline V gene are SQVTM and ANQGSEA. The DNA of the CDR3 is TGCAGCGGGGCGACTAGCTCCCTGGGGGAGACCCAGTACTTC. It is translated as CSGATSSLGETQYF.